The 32 T cell receptor beta chains listed next were all sequenced from one sample in a study of OX40 agonist ivuxolimab in advanced cancers. The repertoire was sequenced with immunoSEQ multiplex PCR; TCRdb's copy has only in-frame clones and lacks some. Altogether about 70,000 clones are present, 70% to 90% being singletons, with the ten largest covering more than 2.5%. Sequencing used CD4+ or CD8+ T cells sorted from blood, obtained in a trial of the OX40 agonist ivuxolimab. These receptors were taken from an adult with an advanced solid tumor such as melanoma, head and neck, liver or kidney cancer.

The genes are TRBV5-1 and TRBJ2-5; no clear D gene. V was clipped by 0 bases and J by 1 base, with 7 bases between them. Germline CDR1 is SGHRS and CDR2 is YFSETQ. The CDR3 contains 14 residues. The CDR3: CASSLVPSQETQYF. DNA of the CDR3: TGCGCCAGCAGCTTGGTCCCATCCCAAGAGACCCAGTACTTC.

The genes are TRBV10-3 and TRBJ2-7; TRBD1 is a possible D gene (6 bases). V was shortened by 10 bases and J by 2 bases, with 21 bases between the two germline ends. The germline gives CDR1 ENHRY, CDR2 SYGVKD. This CDR3 has 15 amino acids. The CDR3 reads CATHTGPGGPYEQYF. The CDR3 DNA follows: TGTGCCACCCACACCGGGCCTGGGGGCCCCTACGAGCAGTACTTC.

The CDR3, as DNA: TGCGCCAGCGCCCTAAACCGGGGGGGCCATAATGAGCAGTTCTTC. Its protein is CASALNRGGHNEQFF. The rearrangement links TRBV4-1 to TRBJ2-1; the match to TRBD2 covers 8 bases. The CDR3 extends over 15 amino acids. With 8 bases clipped from V and 7 bases from J, the junction kept 13 bases outside the gene matches. Germline V CDR1 and CDR2: MGHRA, YSYEKL.

CDR3 loop: CASSLTGTQPQHF. CDR3 in DNA: TGTGCCAGCAGCTTAACCGGGACCCAGCCCCAGCATTTT. The chain uses TRBV7-8 and TRBJ1-5, with TRBD1 as a possible D gene (5 bases). The CDR3 consists of 13 residues. The germline V and J ends were trimmed by 2 bases and 7 bases, with 9 bases remaining between them. The germline V gene encodes CDR1 SGHVS and CDR2 FQNEAQ.

The genes are TRBV9 and TRBJ1-2, with no clear D. The CDR3 totals 11 residues. V shed 4 bases and J shed 11 bases, with 12 bases lying between them. Germline lookup yields CDR1 SGDLS and CDR2 YYNGEE. DNA for the CDR3: TGTGCCAGCAGCCGAGACGGCACTTACACCTTC. Encoded protein: CASSRDGTYTF.

This clone was detected only a few times. The chain is built from TRBV14 and TRBJ1-2; TRBD1 agrees at 10 bases. The germline V gene encodes CDR1 SGHDN and CDR2 FVKESK. J was trimmed by 3 bases and V by 4 bases; bases with no gene match: 5. This CDR3 has 15 amino acids. CDR3 in amino acids: CASSPPDRGYYGYTF. The CDR3 coding sequence is TGTGCCAGCAGCCCTCCGGACAGGGGGTACTATGGCTACACCTTC.

This chain connects TRBV5-1 to TRBJ2-7; D unresolved. The length of the CDR3 is 15 residues. Germline-derived CDR1 and CDR2 are SGHRS and YFSETQ. V gave up 0 bases and J gave up 6 bases, with 16 bases separating them. The CDR3 DNA follows: TGCGCCAGCAGCTTGGGGCAGCCGCCCCTCCTCGAGCAGTACTTC. It codes for CASSLGQPPLLEQYF.

V usage is TRBV7-2 and J usage is TRBJ1-3; D is unclear. Germline loops: CDR1 SGHTA, CDR2 FQGNSA. The V gene lost 1 base and the J gene lost 0 bases, with 10 bases spanning the gap. The CDR3 is 16 amino acids. CDR3 amino acids: CASSLVAGNSGNTIYF. As DNA, the CDR3 is TGTGCCAGCAGCTTAGTAGCGGGGAACTCTGGAAACACCATATATTTT.

V usage is TRBV5-5 and J usage is TRBJ2-2; 7 bases match TRBD1. This CDR3 is built from 15 residues. Germline V lookup: CDR1 SGHKS, CDR2 YYEKEE (reference sequence). Trimming removed 3 bases from V and 2 bases from J; junction bases left unmatched: 4. The CDR3 DNA reads TGTGCCAGCAGCTCCGGGACAGCTAACACCGGGGAGCTGTTTTTT. As protein: CASSSGTANTGELFF.

The V gene is TRBV6-5, the J gene TRBJ2-7, with 9 bases lining up with TRBD1. The junction had 11 bases not matched to a gene; V was cut back by 7 bases and J by 4 bases. The CDR3 consists of 15 residues. From germline, CDR1 is MNHEY and CDR2 SVGAGI. The CDR3 bases are TGTGCCAGCATGAGATACTCGACAGGGGGTTACGAGCAGTACTTC. Its protein product is CASMRYSTGGYEQYF.

CDR3 DNA sequence: TGTGCCAGTAGTAGACGGACTAGCAATCAGCCCCAGCATTTT. It encodes CASSRRTSNQPQHF. The rearrangement uses TRBV19 and TRBJ1-5; D is undetermined. The ends were cut back, 4 bases at V and 0 bases at J, with 7 bases in the middle. The V gene's germline CDR1 is LNHDA and CDR2 SQIVND (reference sequence). The CDR3 length is 14 residues.

The V and J genes are TRBV9 and TRBJ2-6; TRBD1 is a possible D gene (6 bases). This CDR3 comprises 15 residues. Germline lookup yields CDR1 SGDLS and CDR2 YYNGEE. Between the trimmed V and J ends, which lost 0 bases and 2 bases, there was a span of 6 bases. The CDR3 region is CASSVAGAGANVLTF. The DNA of the CDR3 is TGTGCCAGCAGCGTAGCAGGGGCTGGGGCCAACGTCCTGACTTTC.

The chain links TRBV5-4 to TRBJ1-1, with D possibly TRBD1 on 5 matching bases. V lost 4 bases to trimming and J lost 1 base, with 11 bases between them. CDR1 is SGHNT, CDR2 YYREEE, per germline (reference sequence). This CDR3 comprises 14 residues. Written as DNA, the CDR3 is TGTGCCAGCAGCGCCGCGGGGGGGAACACTGAAGCTTTCTTT. It codes for CASSAAGGNTEAFF.

Note on this clone: The identical CDR3 is also encoded by other nucleotide sequences in the sample. The chain carries TRBV7-2 and TRBJ2-4; no definite D call. The V end was cut by 5 bases, the J end by 2 bases, with 7 bases between. Germline CDR1 is SGHTA and CDR2 is FQGNSA. The CDR3 has 13 residues. This chain's CDR3 is CASSPPSKNIQYF. The CDR3 DNA sequence: TGTGCCAGCAGCCCTCCCTCCAAAAACATTCAGTACTTC.

In DNA form, the CDR3 reads TGTGCCAGCAGCCCCGAAGGGACAGGGGATCCCTATGGCTACACCTTC. It is translated as CASSPEGTGDPYGYTF. The chain carries TRBV4-2 and TRBJ1-2; 10 bases agree with TRBD1. CDR1 and CDR2 (germline): LGHNA, YNFKEQ. The trim removed 4 bases at V and 4 bases at J, leaving 9 bases unmatched. There are 16 residues in the CDR3.

The chain is built from TRBV19 and TRBJ2-5; TRBD1 aligns across 9 bases. V was clipped by 2 bases and J by 1 base; unmatched bases: 5. CDR3 length: 16 amino acids. The germline gives CDR1 LNHDA, CDR2 SQIVND (reference sequence). This chain's CDR3 is CASSILGQGFQETQYF. CDR3 bases: TGTGCCAGTAGTATACTCGGACAGGGGTTCCAAGAGACCCAGTACTTC.

The chain employs TRBV6-5 and TRBJ2-7; D is possibly TRBD1 (6 bases). The V end was cut by 11 bases, the J end by 0 bases, with 11 bases between. This CDR3 has 12 amino acids. Germline V gene data show CDR1 as MNHEY and CDR2 as SVGAGI. The chain's CDR3 is CAVRGSSYEQYF. CDR3 coding DNA: TGTGCCGTCAGGGGAAGCTCCTACGAGCAGTACTTC.

This clone was seen just once. This chain links TRBV21-1 with TRBJ1-3; TRBD1 is taken as the D call from the table, unchecked against the DNA. TRBV21-1 is described as a pseudogene. The CDR3 extends over 17 amino acids. CDR3 sequence reads: CASSLRTGPLSGNTIYF. DNA of the CDR3: TGTGCCAGCAGCCTCCGGACAGGGCCCCTTTCTGGAAACACCATATATTTT.

V is TRBV10-2 and J is TRBJ1-3; D call uncertain. The CDR3 extends over 16 amino acids. The germline V and J ends were trimmed by 0 bases and 0 bases, with 9 bases remaining between them. The germline V gene encodes CDR1 WSHSY and CDR2 SAAADI. This chain's CDR3 is CASSESAGSSGNTIYF. In DNA, the CDR3 is TGCGCCAGCAGTGAGTCGGCGGGCAGCTCTGGAAACACCATATATTTT.

The chain uses TRBV6-1 and TRBJ1-2; no definite D call. The germline gives CDR1 MNHNS, CDR2 SASEGT. Trimming removed 4 bases from V and 4 bases from J, with 13 bases in between. The CDR3 has 14 residues. CDR3 bases: TGTGCCAGCAGTGGAGACGGCAGTGTCTATGGCTACACCTTC. Translation: CASSGDGSVYGYTF.

On this clone itself: One junction end does not reproduce the germline sequence, and a read error may be involved. The rearrangement joins TRBV28 to TRBJ1-4; possibly TRBD1 for D (6 bases). The CDR3 length is 14 residues. The germline V gene has CDR1 MDHEN and CDR2 SYDVKM. The CDR3 nucleotides are TGTGTCAGCAGTTTTTCGGGGGCGGATGAAAAACTGTTTTTT. It is translated as CVSSFSGADEKLFF.

This chain uses TRBV28 with TRBJ1-6, with 7 bases aligning to TRBD1. Germline V gene lookup returns CDR1 MDHEN and CDR2 SYDVKM. V shed 7 bases and J 7 bases; nucleotides not matched to a gene: 4. The CDR3 length is 13 residues. CDR3 amino acids: CASNWDSNSPLHF. CDR3 bases: TGTGCCAGCAACTGGGACAGCAATTCACCCCTCCACTTT.

The CDR3 coding sequence is TGTGCCAGCAGCTTATCCCCGGCCCAGGGGGCGAGTGAGCAGTACTTC. Translating it yields CASSLSPAQGASEQYF. The chain couples TRBV7-2 to TRBJ2-7; TRBD1 matches at 8 bases. In germline, CDR1 is SGHTA, CDR2 FQGNSA. Trimming at V came to 2 bases and at J to 7 bases, leaving 13 bases not matched to a gene. The CDR3 consists of 16 residues.

The CDR3 DNA follows: TGTGCCAGCAGTTTCGGACGGAATGGCTACACCTTC. The encoded protein is CASSFGRNGYTF. J is TRBJ1-2 and V is TRBV28; D remains ambiguous. Between the trimmed V and J ends, which lost 3 bases and 6 bases, there was a span of 8 bases. The CDR3 spans 12 residues. Germline CDR1 is MDHEN and CDR2 is SYDVKM.

This rearrangement joins TRBV27 to TRBJ1-3; 8 positions match TRBD1. Germline CDR1 MNHEY, CDR2 SMNVEV (reference sequence). This CDR3 has 17 amino acids. Trimming removed 5 bases from V and 0 bases from J; junction bases left unmatched: 9. This CDR3 is CASSPRQGPFSGNTIYF. The DNA for the CDR3 is TGTGCCAGCAGTCCGAGACAGGGGCCCTTCTCTGGAAACACCATATATTTT.

V usage is TRBV6-5 and J usage is TRBJ2-2, with D perhaps matching TRBD1 (6 bases). The CDR3 is 14 residues long. Germline CDR1 reads MNHEY; CDR2 reads SVGAGI. Trimming stripped 6 bases from V and 2 bases from J, with 10 bases between. The CDR3 region has the DNA TGTGCCAGCAGACGGGACACTAACACCGGGGAGCTGTTTTTT. Protein: CASRRDTNTGELFF.

The chain joins TRBV6-5 to TRBJ1-1; TRBD1 might be the D (5 bases). The CDR3 has 15 residues. Germline-derived CDR1 and CDR2 are MNHEY and SVGAGI. Between the trimmed V and J ends, which lost 7 bases and 5 bases, there was a span of 20 bases. CDR3 residues: CASNAQQAMGTEAFF. The CDR3 region has the DNA TGTGCCAGCAACGCCCAACAGGCCATGGGTACTGAAGCTTTCTTT.

The V call is TRBV10-3, the J call TRBJ1-2; D may be TRBD1 (5 bases). V was pared by 7 bases and J by 0 bases, with 9 bases between. From germline, CDR1 is ENHRY and CDR2 SYGVKD. The CDR3 is 13 residues long. DNA for the CDR3: TGTGCCATCACTGACAGAGCTAACTATGGCTACACCTTC. Translating it yields CAITDRANYGYTF.

The CDR3 DNA sequence: TGCGCCAGCAGCTTTGGGGGACGGAACTACAATGAGCAGTTCTTC. Translated: CASSFGGRNYNEQFF. This chain uses TRBV5-1 with TRBJ2-1; the D gene could be TRBD1 or TRBD2 (5 bases each). Germline V gene lookup returns CDR1 SGHRS and CDR2 YFSETQ. This CDR3 is built from 15 residues. The V end lost 2 bases, the J end lost 3 bases, and 12 bases lay between the germline ends. Using reference TRBV5-1 and TRBJ2-1 for the parts outside the CDR3, the full variable domain is KAGVTQTPRYLIKTRGQQVTLSCSPISGHRSVSWYQQTPGQGLQFLFEYFSETQRNKGNFPGRFSGRQFSNSRSEMNVSTLELGDSALYLCASSFGGRNYNEQFFGPGTRLTVL.

The V call is TRBV5-6, the J call TRBJ1-4; a weak D match, TRBD1 (6 bases). Germline V gene sequence: CDR1 SGHDT, CDR2 YYEEEE. V was shortened by 4 bases and J by 7 bases, with 11 bases between the two germline ends. This CDR3 has 13 amino acids. In DNA, the CDR3 is TGTGCCAGCAGCGTGGCACAGGGTGAAAAACTGTTTTTT. This gives the protein CASSVAQGEKLFF.

This clone was picked up a small number of times. The chain is built from TRBV6-5 and TRBJ1-6; D possibly corresponds to TRBD1 (5 bases). This CDR3 has 15 residues. Trimming took 2 bases from V and 7 from J, leaving 12 bases between them. Germline values: CDR1 MNHEY, CDR2 SVGAGI. The CDR3 bases are TGTGCCAGCAGTTACACCGGGACTGGGAATTCACCCCTCCACTTT. This codes for CASSYTGTGNSPLHF.

The J gene is TRBJ2-1, the V gene TRBV7-6, with TRBD2 matching 7 bases. The CDR3 consists of 16 residues. Trimming at V came to 5 bases and at J to 3 bases, leaving 10 bases not matched to a gene. In germline, CDR1 is SGHVS, CDR2 FNYEAQ. CDR3 loop: CASSPRTSRDYNEQFF. The CDR3 DNA reads as TGTGCCAGCAGCCCAAGGACTAGTCGGGACTACAATGAGCAGTTCTTC.